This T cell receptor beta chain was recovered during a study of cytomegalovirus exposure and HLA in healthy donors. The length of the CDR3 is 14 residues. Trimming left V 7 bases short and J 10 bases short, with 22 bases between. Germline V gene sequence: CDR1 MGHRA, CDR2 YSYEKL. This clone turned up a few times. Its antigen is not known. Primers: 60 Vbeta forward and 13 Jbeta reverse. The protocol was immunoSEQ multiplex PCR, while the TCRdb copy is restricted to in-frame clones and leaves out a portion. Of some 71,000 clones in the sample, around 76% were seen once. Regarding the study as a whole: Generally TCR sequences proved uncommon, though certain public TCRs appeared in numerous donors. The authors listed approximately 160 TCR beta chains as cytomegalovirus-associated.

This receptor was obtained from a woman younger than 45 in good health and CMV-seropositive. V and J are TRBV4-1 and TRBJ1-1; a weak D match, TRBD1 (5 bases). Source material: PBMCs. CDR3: CASTLLGGRTRAFF. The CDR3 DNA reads TGCGCCAGCACCCTCTTGGGGGGACGAACGAGAGCTTTCTTT.